Below are 13 T cell receptor beta chains sequenced from a single sample in a study of T cell responses to AZD1222 COVID-19 vaccine. Clones were read by immunoSEQ multiplex PCR, and TCRdb kept only the in-frame ones, dropping some. The sample lists about 150,000 clones; approximately 91% were seen once. Sequences were derived from peripheral blood, sampled 28 days after the second AZD1222 dose. These receptors were obtained from an adult who received the AZD1222 COVID-19 vaccine.

J is TRBJ1-2 and V is TRBV7-8; the match to TRBD1 covers 8 bases. This CDR3 contains 15 residues. The germline gives CDR1 SGHVS, CDR2 FQNEAQ. The trim removed 5 bases at V and 3 bases at J, leaving 8 bases unmatched. The CDR3 coding sequence is TGTGCCAGCAGCGGCGCAGGGGGCGTCGACTATGGCTACACCTTC. This gives the protein CASSGAGGVDYGYTF. The complete variable domain, with remaining parts taken from reference TRBV7-8 and TRBJ1-2, reads GAGVSQSPRYKVAKRGQDVALRCDPISGHVSLFWYQQALGQGPEFLTYFQNEAQLDKSGLPSDRFFAERPEGSVSTLKIQRTQQEDSAVYLCASSGAGGVDYGYTFGSGTRLTVV.

CDR3 residues: CATLKGAGHGYTF. CDR3 bases: TGTGCCACCCTCAAGGGGGCAGGGCATGGCTACACCTTC. The V and J genes are TRBV2 and TRBJ1-2; 7 nucleotides agree with TRBD1. CDR3 length: 13 amino acids. The V segment lost 10 bases and the J segment 6 bases; nucleotides outside the gene matches: 11. Looked up from germline, CDR1 is SNHLY and CDR2 is FYNNEI. The whole variable domain, filled in from reference TRBV2 and TRBJ1-2, reads EPEVTQTPSHQVTQMGQEVILRCVPISNHLYFYWYRQILGQKVEFLVSFYNNEISEKSEIFDDQFSVERPDGSNFTLKIRSTKLEDSAMYFCATLKGAGHGYTFGSGTRLTVV.

The chain uses TRBV27 and TRBJ2-7, with 8 positions matching TRBD1. With 3 bases clipped from V and 2 bases from J, the junction kept 3 bases outside the gene matches. The CDR3 covers 14 residues. Looked up from germline, CDR1 is MNHEY and CDR2 is SMNVEV (reference sequence). In nucleotides, the CDR3 is TGTGCCAGCAGTTTCCGGGACAGGACCTACGAGCAGTACTTC. Protein: CASSFRDRTYEQYF.

The rearrangement uses TRBV6-4 and TRBJ2-1; possible D gene TRBD1, 5 bases. Germline CDR1 MRHNA, CDR2 SNTAGT. V was trimmed by 6 bases and J by 0 bases, leaving 9 bases between them. The CDR3 is made up of 14 amino acids. The CDR3 reads CASRRGDSYNEQFF. The CDR3 region has the DNA TGTGCCAGCAGAAGGGGTGACTCCTACAATGAGCAGTTCTTC.

The J gene is TRBJ1-2, the V gene TRBV3-1 (or the pseudogene TRBV3-2); no reliable D call. V was cut by 1 base and J by 4 bases, with 10 bases left in between. The CDR3 runs to 14 residues. CDR1 is LGHDT, CDR2 YNNKEL, per germline (reference sequence). The CDR3 nucleotides read TGTGCCAGCAGCCAAGCGGGAGGGTCCTATGGCTACACCTTC. Protein product: CASSQAGGSYGYTF.

This clone was counted between two and nine times. The rearrangement links TRBV19 to TRBJ1-5, with a weak D call TRBD1 (5 bases). This CDR3 comprises 17 residues. Germline values: CDR1 LNHDA, CDR2 SQIVND (reference sequence). Trimming shortened V by 2 bases and J by 0 bases, and 14 bases separated the two germline ends. The CDR3 DNA is TGTGCCAGTAGTATATTGGGGGACGGACTTAGCAATCAGCCCCAGCATTTT. Translated: CASSILGDGLSNQPQHF.

The V gene is TRBV6-6, the J gene TRBJ1-2; D is unresolved. In germline, CDR1 is MNHNY, CDR2 SVGAGI (reference sequence). V lost 6 bases to trimming and J lost 4 bases, with 9 bases between them. The CDR3 sequence is 12 residues long. The chain's CDR3 is CASSSQVYGYTF. CDR3 bases: TGTGCCAGCAGCTCCCAAGTCTATGGCTACACCTTC.

This chain uses TRBV19 with TRBJ1-5; weak D call: TRBD1 (5 bases). From germline, CDR1 is LNHDA and CDR2 SQIVND (reference sequence). The V gene lost 6 bases and the J gene lost 5 bases, with 20 bases spanning the gap. The CDR3 spans 16 residues. CDR3 residues: CASSTLNRGSDQPQHF. CDR3 nucleotides: TGTGCCAGTAGCACCCTTAATAGGGGCTCCGATCAGCCCCAGCATTTT.

The V gene is TRBV6-1, the J gene TRBJ1-4; maybe TRBD1 (6 bases). In germline, CDR1 is MNHNS, CDR2 SASEGT. The CDR3 loop spans 12 amino acids. V was shortened by 3 bases and J by 7 bases, with 6 bases between the two germline ends. The CDR3 region has the DNA TGTGCCAGCAGTGACAGGGGTGAAAAACTGTTTTTT. Its protein is CASSDRGEKLFF.

V gene TRBV29-1 combines with J gene TRBJ2-5; 7 bases map to TRBD2. Trimming took 6 bases from V and 5 from J; bases not matched to a gene: 6. Germline-derived CDR1 and CDR2 are SQVTM and ANQGSEA. This CDR3 has 12 amino acids. CDR3 sequence (DNA): TGCAGCGTCTCTAGCGGCTCGGAGACCCAGTACTTC. It yields the protein CSVSSGSETQYF.

The chain combines TRBV5-1 with TRBJ2-1, with 7 positions matching TRBD1. This CDR3 region has 14 residues. The ends lost 0 bases at V and 12 bases at J; junction bases unmatched: 9. Germline assignment: CDR1 SGHRS and CDR2 YFSETQ. The CDR3 coding sequence is TGCGCCAGCAGCTTGGGTACCCGGAGGACAGGGCAGTTCTTC. It encodes CASSLGTRRTGQFF.

J is TRBJ1-5 and V is TRBV2, with D possibly matching TRBD1 (5 bases). The CDR3 has 16 residues. Trimming removed 2 bases from V and 7 bases from J, with 18 bases in between. Per the germline V gene, CDR1 is SNHLY and CDR2 is FYNNEI. CDR3: CASSESIRGLEQPQHF. The CDR3 DNA is TGTGCCAGCAGTGAATCTATAAGGGGATTGGAGCAGCCCCAGCATTTT.

The V gene is TRBV9, the J gene TRBJ2-7; a possible D gene is TRBD2 (6 bases). CDR3 length: 16 amino acids. Germline CDR1 SGDLS, CDR2 YYNGEE. The germline V and J ends were trimmed by 3 bases and 0 bases, with 16 bases remaining between them. Here the CDR3 reads CASSGSKDYPSYEQYF. CDR3 DNA: TGTGCCAGCAGCGGCTCAAAGGACTACCCCTCCTACGAGCAGTACTTC.